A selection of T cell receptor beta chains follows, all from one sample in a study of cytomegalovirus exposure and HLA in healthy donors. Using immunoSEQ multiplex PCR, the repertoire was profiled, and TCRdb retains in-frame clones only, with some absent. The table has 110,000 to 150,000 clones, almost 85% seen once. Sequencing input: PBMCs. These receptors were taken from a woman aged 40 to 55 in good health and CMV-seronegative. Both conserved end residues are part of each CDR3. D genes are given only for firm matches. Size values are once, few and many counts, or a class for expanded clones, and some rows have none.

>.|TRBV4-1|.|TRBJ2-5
CASSQVFRELETQYF
TGCGCCAGCAGCCAAGTGTTCCGGGAATTAGAGACCCAGTACTTC
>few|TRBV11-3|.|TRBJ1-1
CASSGRRTEAFF
TGTGCCAGCAGCGGTAGGAGGACTGAAGCTTTCTTT
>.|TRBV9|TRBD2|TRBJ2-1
CASSGERETYNEQFF
TGTGCCAGCAGTGGGGAGCGGGAGACCTACAATGAGCAGTTCTTC
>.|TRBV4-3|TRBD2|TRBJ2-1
CASSQGLLAGYNEQFF
TGCGCCAGCAGCCAAGGGTTACTAGCGGGTTACAATGAGCAGTTCTTC
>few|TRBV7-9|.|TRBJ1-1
CSTGNAGSYTEAFF
TGTTCCACCGGAAACGCAGGGTCGTACACTGAAGCTTTCTTT
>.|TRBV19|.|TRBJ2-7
CASSIGHSYEQYF
TGTGCCAGTAGTATTGGACATTCCTACGAGCAGTACTTC
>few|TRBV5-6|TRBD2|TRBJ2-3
CASSLALLAGIKNTDTQYF
TGTGCCAGCAGCTTGGCTCTACTAGCGGGAATAAAAAACACAGATACGCAGTATTTT
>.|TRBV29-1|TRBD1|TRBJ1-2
CSVVVTRDSLNYGYTF
TGCAGCGTTGTTGTTACTCGGGACAGTTTAAACTATGGCTACACCTTC
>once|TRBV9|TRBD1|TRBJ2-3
CASSPDRGGTDTQYF
TGTGCCAGCAGCCCTGACAGGGGTGGCACAGATACGCAGTATTTT
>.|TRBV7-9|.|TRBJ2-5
CSSRGTKETQYF
TGTTCCAGCCGGGGTACCAAAGAGACCCAGTACTTC
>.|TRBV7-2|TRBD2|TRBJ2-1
CASSRTSGSHNEQFF
TGTGCCAGCAGTCGGACTAGCGGGAGCCACAATGAGCAGTTCTTC
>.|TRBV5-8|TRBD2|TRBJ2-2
CASSFGLAVGEGFTGELFF
TGTGCCAGCAGCTTCGGCCTAGCGGTCGGGGAAGGATTTACCGGGGAGCTGTTTTTT
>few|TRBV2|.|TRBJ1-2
CASSQTGVANYGYTF
TGTGCCAGCAGCCAAACAGGAGTTGCTAACTATGGCTACACCTTC
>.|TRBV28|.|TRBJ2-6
CATLTSGANVLTF
TGTGCCACCCTAACCTCTGGGGCCAACGTCCTGACTTTC
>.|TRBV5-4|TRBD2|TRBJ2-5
CASSFSPRERETQYF
TGTGCCAGCAGCTTTAGCCCGCGGGAGAGGGAGACCCAGTACTTC
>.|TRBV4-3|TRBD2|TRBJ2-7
CASSSGLARREQYF
TGCGCCAGCAGTTCCGGACTAGCCCGTCGTGAGCAGTACTTC
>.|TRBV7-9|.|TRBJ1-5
CASSLSVGIQPQHF
TGTGCCAGCAGCTTAAGCGTCGGAATTCAGCCCCAGCATTTT
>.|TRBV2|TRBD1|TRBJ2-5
CASADRDGETQYF
TGTGCCAGCGCGGACAGGGACGGAGAGACCCAGTACTTC
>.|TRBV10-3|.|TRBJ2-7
CAIRGGLAGAYEQYF
TGTGCCATCAGGGGGGGGCTGGCAGGAGCCTACGAGCAGTACTTC
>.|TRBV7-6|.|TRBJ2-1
CASSLEWQGQVFNEQFF
TGTGCCAGCAGCTTAGAATGGCAGGGGCAGGTTTTCAATGAGCAGTTCTTC
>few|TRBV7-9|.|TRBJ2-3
CASSAVSTDTQYF
TGTGCCAGCAGCGCAGTCAGCACAGATACGCAGTATTTT
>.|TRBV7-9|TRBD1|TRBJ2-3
CASSYFARGQGHKTDTQYF
TGTGCCAGCAGCTACTTCGCTCGGGGACAGGGGCACAAAACAGATACGCAGTATTTT